One sample yielded the 3 T cell receptor beta chains listed below, sequenced in a study of graft-versus-host responses after intestinal transplantation. These receptors' targets are unknown. Using immunoSEQ multiplex PCR, the repertoire was profiled, and TCRdb retains in-frame clones only, with some absent. Among about 94,000 clones listed, around 90% were seen once. The sample consisted of unstimulated CD8+ T cells sorted from spleen or lymph node cells, taken before intestinal transplant. The receptors here all came from a human donor who received an intestinal transplant.

This chain joins TRBV11-2 and TRBJ2-7; 10 bases align to TRBD2. Germline assignment: CDR1 SGHAT and CDR2 FQNNGV. V lost 6 bases, J lost 2 bases, and 10 bases stayed unmatched. This CDR3 region has 16 residues. In nucleotides, the CDR3 is TGTGCCAGCAGTCGGACCGGGACTAGCGCCGCCTACGAGCAGTACTTC. This sequence encodes CASSRTGTSAAYEQYF.

This clone showed up just once. The chain employs TRBV19 and TRBJ2-7, with D possibly matching TRBD2 (5 bases). The CDR3 runs 15 residues. V lost 3 bases, J lost 3 bases, and 15 bases lay in between. The germline V gene encodes CDR1 LNHDA and CDR2 SQIVND (reference sequence). The CDR3 loop reads CASSIGSGESYEQYF. The CDR3, as DNA: TGTGCCAGTAGTATTGGGTCCGGGGAGAGCTACGAGCAGTACTTC.

For the CDR3, the DNA is TGTGCCAGCACTGAGGCCATGAACACTGAAGCTTTCTTT. Translation gives CASTEAMNTEAFF. The V and J genes are TRBV6-5 and TRBJ1-1; D gene unclear. The CDR3 is made up of 13 amino acids. CDR1 MNHEY and CDR2 SVGAGI come from the germline V gene. V was trimmed by 7 bases and J by 0 bases, leaving 9 bases between them.